This T cell receptor beta chain was retrieved from a study of siplizumab effects on memory and regulatory T cells. This clone showed up just once. Its antigen is still unknown. TCR templates, roughly 96,000 per sample, were assayed. Data came from immunoSEQ multiplex PCR; TCRdb stores just in-frame clones and leaves some out. This table has approximately 82,000 clones, approximately 86% appearing once. Trimming stripped 6 bases from V and 2 bases from J, with 11 bases between. This CDR3 region has 13 residues. Germline-derived CDR1 and CDR2 are MNHEY and SVGAGI. Findings and limits, study-wide: Alloreactive sequences tracing back to unstimulated CD4+ memory cells were significantly reduced by siplizumab. Proof of suppressive function in proliferating Tregs from siplizumab cultures was not established.

The TCR originated in a human donor in good health. Sequencing input: Tregs sorted from blood. This rearrangement joins TRBV6-5 to TRBJ2-7; D call uncertain. CDR3 protein: CASSSTGAYEQYF. The CDR3 nucleotides are TGTGCCAGCAGCTCCACTGGGGCCTACGAGCAGTACTTC.